This TCR beta chain was identified in a study of cytomegalovirus exposure and HLA in healthy donors. Germline CDR1 reads SGHTS; CDR2 reads YDEGEE. The CDR3 is 15 amino acids. With 2 bases clipped from V and 0 bases from J, the junction kept 1 base outside the gene matches. It was with 60 Vbeta and 13 Jbeta primers that the PCR ran. Assay: immunoSEQ multiplex PCR; the TCRdb copy retains only in-frame clones and omits some. The sample contains about 190,000 clones, about 80% of which appear only once. The sequencing input was PBMCs. This receptor was identified in a boy aged 10-17 years in good health and CMV-seronegative. This sequence joins TRBV5-8 and TRBJ2-1; 8 bases align to TRBD2. Written as DNA, the CDR3 is TGTGCCAGCAGCTTAAGCGGGAGCTCCTACAATGAGCAGTTCTTC. It translates to CASSLSGSSYNEQFF.